This TCR beta chain was sequenced in a study of T cells in Graves' hyperthyroidism and ophthalmopathy. Study-level results: The model identified upcoming ophthalmopathy a median roughly 6.5 months ahead of onset.

Note on this clonotype: The antigen remains undetermined.

This CDR3 comprises 16 residues. Germline CDR1 and CDR2: MNHNS and SASEGT. Trimming stripped 5 bases from V and 2 bases from J, with 15 bases between. Authors of the study amplified TCR beta CDR3 regions from RNA transcripts. A first-round RT-PCR of the TCR CDR3 used the HTBI primer set. A single record per CDR3 protein comes from TCRdb applying MiXCR to the multiplex PCR reads. Of under 500,000 distinct CDR3 sequences listed, over 12% are singletons. Clinical symptoms, serum thyroxine, TRAb, thyroid ultrasound and orbital computed tomography established diagnosis. This TCR came from a man aged 50-59 years with Graves' ophthalmopathy. The rearrangement links TRBV6-1 to TRBJ1-4, with TRBD1 as a possible D gene (5 bases). The sample consisted of blood. CDR3 amino acids: CASSYLSGGTNEKLFF. The CDR3 nucleotides are TGTGCCAGCAGTTACCTGTCCGGGGGGACTAATGAAAAACTGTTTTTT.